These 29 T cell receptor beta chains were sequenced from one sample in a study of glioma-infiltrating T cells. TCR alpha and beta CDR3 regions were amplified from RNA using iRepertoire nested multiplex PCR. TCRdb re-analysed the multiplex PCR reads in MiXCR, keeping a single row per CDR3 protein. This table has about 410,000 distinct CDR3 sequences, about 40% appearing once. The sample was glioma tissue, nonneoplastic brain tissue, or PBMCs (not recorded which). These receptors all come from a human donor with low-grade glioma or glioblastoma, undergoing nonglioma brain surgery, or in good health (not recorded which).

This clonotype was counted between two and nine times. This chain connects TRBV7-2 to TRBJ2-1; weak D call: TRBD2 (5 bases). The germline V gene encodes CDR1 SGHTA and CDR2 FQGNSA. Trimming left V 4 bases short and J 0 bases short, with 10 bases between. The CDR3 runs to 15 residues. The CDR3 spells CASSYNEGSYNEQFF. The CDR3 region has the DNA TGTGCCAGCAGCTACAACGAGGGCTCCTACAATGAGCAGTTCTTC.

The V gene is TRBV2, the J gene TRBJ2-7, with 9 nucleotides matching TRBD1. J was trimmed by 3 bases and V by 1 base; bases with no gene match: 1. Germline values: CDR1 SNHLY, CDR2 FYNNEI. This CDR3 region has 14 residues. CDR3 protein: CASSEGTGDYEQYF. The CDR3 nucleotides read TGTGCCAGCAGTGAAGGGACAGGGGACTACGAGCAGTACTTC.

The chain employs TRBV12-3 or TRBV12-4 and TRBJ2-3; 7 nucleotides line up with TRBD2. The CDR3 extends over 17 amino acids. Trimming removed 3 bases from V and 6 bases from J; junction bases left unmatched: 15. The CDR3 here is CASSFSLGGRGPDTQYF. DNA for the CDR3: TGTGCCAGCAGTTTTAGTCTTGGCGGGAGAGGACCCGATACGCAGTATTTT.

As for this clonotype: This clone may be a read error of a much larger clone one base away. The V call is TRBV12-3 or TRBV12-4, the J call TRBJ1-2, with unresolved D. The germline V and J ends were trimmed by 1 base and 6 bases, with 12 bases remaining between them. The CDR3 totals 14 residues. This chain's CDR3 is CASSLEGPLDGYTF. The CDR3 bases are TGTGCCAGCAGTTTAGAAGGCCCTTTGGATGGCTACACCTTC.

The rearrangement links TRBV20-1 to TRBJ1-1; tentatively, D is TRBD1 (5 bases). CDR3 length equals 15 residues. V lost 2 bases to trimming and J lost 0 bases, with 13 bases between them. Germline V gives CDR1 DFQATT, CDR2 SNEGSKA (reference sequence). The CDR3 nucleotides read TGCAGTGCTAGACATCCATCAGGGATGAACACTGAAGCTTTCTTT. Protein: CSARHPSGMNTEAFF.

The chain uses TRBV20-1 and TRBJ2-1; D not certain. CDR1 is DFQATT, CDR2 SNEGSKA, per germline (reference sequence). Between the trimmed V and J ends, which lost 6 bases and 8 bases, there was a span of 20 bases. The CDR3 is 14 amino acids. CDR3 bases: TGCAGTGCAACTATCATGGATGGGCAGGATGAGCAGTTCTTC. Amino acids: CSATIMDGQDEQFF.

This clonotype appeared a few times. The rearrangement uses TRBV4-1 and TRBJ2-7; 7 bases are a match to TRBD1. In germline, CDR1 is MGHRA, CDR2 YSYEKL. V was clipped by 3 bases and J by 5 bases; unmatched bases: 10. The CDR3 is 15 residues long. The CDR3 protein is CASSHLKTGINEQYF. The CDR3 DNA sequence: TGCGCCAGCAGCCACTTGAAGACAGGGATCAACGAGCAGTACTTC.

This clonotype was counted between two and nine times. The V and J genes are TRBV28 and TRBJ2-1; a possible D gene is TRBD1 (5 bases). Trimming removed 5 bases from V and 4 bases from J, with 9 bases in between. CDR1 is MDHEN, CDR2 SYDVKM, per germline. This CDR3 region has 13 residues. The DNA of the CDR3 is TGTGCCAGCAGTCAACAGGCTTACAATGAGCAGTTCTTC. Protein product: CASSQQAYNEQFF.

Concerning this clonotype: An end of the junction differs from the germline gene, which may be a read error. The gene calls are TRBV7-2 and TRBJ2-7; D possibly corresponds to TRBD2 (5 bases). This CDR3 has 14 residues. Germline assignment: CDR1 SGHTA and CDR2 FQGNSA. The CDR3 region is CANSFNSGGYEQYF. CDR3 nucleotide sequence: TGTGCCAACAGCTTCAACTCCGGCGGGTACGAGCAGTACTTC. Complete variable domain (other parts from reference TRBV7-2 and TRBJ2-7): GAGVSQSPSNKVTEKGKDVELRCDPISGHTALYWYRQSLGQGLEFLIYFQGNSAPDKSGLPSDRFSAERTGGSVSTLTIQRTQQEDSAVYLCANSFNSGGYEQYFGPGTRLTVT.

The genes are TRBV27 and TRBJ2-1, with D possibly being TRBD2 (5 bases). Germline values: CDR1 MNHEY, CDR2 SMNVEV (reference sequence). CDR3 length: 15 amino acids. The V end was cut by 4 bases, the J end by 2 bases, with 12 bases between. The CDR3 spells CASSYPGSAYNEQFF. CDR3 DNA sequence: TGTGCCAGCAGTTACCCGGGAAGCGCCTACAATGAGCAGTTCTTC.

CDR3 sequence (DNA): TGTGCCAGCAGTTCCGGGACAGTTTACGAGCAGTACTTC. This encodes CASSSGTVYEQYF. The chain joins TRBV28 to TRBJ2-7, with 7 bases fitting TRBD1. Germline values: CDR1 MDHEN, CDR2 SYDVKM. V was pared by 4 bases and J by 4 bases, with 4 bases of the junction left unmatched. CDR3 size: 13 residues. The whole variable domain, filled in from reference TRBV28 and TRBJ2-7, reads DVKVTQSSRYLVKRTGEKVFLECVQDMDHENMFWYRQDPGLGLRLIYFSYDVKMKEKGDIPEGYSVSREKKERFSLILESASTNQTSMYLCASSSGTVYEQYFGPGTRLTVT.

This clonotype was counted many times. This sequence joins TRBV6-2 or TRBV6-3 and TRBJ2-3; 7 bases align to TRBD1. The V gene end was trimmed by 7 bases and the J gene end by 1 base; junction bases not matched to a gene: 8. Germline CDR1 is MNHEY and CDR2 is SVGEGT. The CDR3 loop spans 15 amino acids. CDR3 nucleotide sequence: TGTGCCAGCAACCACAGGACAGGAGGCACAGATACGCAGTATTTT. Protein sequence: CASNHRTGGTDTQYF.

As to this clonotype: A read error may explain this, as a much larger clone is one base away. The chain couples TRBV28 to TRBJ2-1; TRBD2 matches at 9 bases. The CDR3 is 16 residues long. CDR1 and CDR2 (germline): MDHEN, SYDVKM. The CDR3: CASSSPRTSVYNEQCF. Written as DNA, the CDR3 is TGTGCCAGCAGTTCGCCCCGGACTAGCGTCTACAATGAGCAGTGCTTC. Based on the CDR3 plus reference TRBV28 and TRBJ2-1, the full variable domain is DVKVTQSSRYLVKRTGEKVFLECVQDMDHENMFWYRQDPGLGLRLIYFSYDVKMKEKGDIPEGYSVSREKKERFSLILESASTNQTSMYLCASSSPRTSVYNEQCFGPGTRLTVL.

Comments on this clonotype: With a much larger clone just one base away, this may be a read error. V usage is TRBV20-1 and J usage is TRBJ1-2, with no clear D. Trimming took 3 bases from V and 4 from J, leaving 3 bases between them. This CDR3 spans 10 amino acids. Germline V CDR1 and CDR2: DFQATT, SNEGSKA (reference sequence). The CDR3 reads CSASVYGYTF. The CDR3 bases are TGCAGTGCTAGCGTCTATGGCTACACCTTC.

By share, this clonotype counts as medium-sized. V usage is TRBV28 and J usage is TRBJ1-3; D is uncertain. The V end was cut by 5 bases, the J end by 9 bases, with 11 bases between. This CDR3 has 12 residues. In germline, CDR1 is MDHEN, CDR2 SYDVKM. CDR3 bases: TGTGCCAGCAGTCCACTCGTGGGCACCATATATTTT. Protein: CASSPLVGTIYF.

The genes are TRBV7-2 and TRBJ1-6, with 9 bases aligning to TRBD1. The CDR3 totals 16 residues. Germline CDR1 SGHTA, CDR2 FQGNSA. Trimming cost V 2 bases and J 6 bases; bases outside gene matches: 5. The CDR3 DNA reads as TGTGCCAGCAGCTTACGGCCGGGACAGGGTAATTCACCCCTCCACTTT. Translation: CASSLRPGQGNSPLHF. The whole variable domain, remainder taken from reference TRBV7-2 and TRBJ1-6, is GAGVSQSPSNKVTEKGKDVELRCDPISGHTALYWYRQSLGQGLEFLIYFQGNSAPDKSGLPSDRFSAERTGGSVSTLTIQRTQQEDSAVYLCASSLRPGQGNSPLHFGNGTRLTVT.

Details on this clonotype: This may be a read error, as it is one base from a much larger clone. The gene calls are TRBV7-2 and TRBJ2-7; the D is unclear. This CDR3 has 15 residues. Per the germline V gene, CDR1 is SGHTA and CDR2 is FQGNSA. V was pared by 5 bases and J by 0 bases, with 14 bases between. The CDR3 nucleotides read TGTGCCAGCAGCCGATCTAGTTGGAGCTCCTACGAGCAGTACTTC. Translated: CASSRSSWSSYEQYF.

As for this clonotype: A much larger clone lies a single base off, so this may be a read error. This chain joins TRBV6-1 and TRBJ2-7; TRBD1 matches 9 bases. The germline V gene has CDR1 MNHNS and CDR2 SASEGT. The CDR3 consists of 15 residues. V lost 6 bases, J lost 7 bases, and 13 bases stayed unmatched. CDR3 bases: TGTGCCAGCAGCGGGGACAGGGAAGACTACAATGAGCAGTACTTC. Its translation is CASSGDREDYNEQYF.

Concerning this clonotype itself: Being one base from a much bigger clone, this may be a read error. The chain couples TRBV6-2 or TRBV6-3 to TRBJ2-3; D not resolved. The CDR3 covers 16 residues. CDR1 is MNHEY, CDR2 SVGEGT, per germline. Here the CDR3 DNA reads TGTACCAGCAGTTACTCTGGCGGCACCCCCACAGATACGCAGTATTTT. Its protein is CTSSYSGGTPTDTQYF.

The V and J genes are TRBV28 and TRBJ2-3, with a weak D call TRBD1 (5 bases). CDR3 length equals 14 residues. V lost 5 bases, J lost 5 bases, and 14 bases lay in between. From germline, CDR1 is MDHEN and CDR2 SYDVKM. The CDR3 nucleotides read TGTGCCAGCAGTGCGGTGTGGGGCAAAGATACGCAGTATTTT. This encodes CASSAVWGKDTQYF.

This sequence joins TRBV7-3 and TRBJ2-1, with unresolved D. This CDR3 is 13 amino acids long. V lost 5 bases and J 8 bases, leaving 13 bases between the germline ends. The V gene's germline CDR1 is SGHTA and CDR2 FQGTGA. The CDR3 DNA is TGTGCCAGCAGCCCAGCGAGACGGGATGAGCAGTTCTTC. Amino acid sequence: CASSPARRDEQFF. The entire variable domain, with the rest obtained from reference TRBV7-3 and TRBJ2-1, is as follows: GAGVSQTPSNKVTEKGKYVELRCDPISGHTALYWYRQSLGQGPEFLIYFQGTGAADDSGLPNDRFFAVRPEGSVSTLKIQRTERGDSAVYLCASSPARRDEQFFGPGTRLTVL.

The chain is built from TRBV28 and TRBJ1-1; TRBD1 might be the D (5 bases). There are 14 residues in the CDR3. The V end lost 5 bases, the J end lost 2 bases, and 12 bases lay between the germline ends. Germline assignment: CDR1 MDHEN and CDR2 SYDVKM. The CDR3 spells CASSAAGYNTEAFF. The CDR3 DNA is TGTGCCAGCAGTGCCGCAGGGTATAACACTGAAGCTTTCTTT. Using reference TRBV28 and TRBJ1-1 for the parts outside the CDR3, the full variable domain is DVKVTQSSRYLVKRTGEKVFLECVQDMDHENMFWYRQDPGLGLRLIYFSYDVKMKEKGDIPEGYSVSREKKERFSLILESASTNQTSMYLCASSAAGYNTEAFFGQGTRLTVV.

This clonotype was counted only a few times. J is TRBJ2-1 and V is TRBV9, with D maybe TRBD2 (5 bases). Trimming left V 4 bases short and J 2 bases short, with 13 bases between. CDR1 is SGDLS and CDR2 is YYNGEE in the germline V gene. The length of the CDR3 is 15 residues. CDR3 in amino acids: CASSLGGLAYNEQFF. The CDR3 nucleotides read TGTGCCAGCAGCCTTGGCGGACTTGCCTACAATGAGCAGTTCTTC.

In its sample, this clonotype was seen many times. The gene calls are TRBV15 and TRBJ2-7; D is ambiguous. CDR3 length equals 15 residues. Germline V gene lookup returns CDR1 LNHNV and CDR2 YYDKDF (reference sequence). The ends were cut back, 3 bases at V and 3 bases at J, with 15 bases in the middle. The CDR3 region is CATSSLPQNLYEQYF. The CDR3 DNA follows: TGTGCCACCAGCAGCCTCCCACAGAACCTCTACGAGCAGTACTTC.

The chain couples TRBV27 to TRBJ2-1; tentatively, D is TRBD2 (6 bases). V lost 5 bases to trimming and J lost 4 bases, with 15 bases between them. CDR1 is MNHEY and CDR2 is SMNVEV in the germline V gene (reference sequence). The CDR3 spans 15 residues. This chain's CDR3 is CASSRGTTPYNEQFF. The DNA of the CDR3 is TGTGCCAGCAGTCGCGGGACCACACCTTACAATGAGCAGTTCTTC.

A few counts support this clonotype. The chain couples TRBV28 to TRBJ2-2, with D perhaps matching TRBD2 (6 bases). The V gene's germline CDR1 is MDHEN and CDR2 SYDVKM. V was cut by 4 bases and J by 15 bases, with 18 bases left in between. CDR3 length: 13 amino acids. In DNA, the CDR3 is TGTGCCAGCAGTTCTCTGACTAGTGGAGGGTTGTTTTTT. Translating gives CASSSLTSGGLFF.

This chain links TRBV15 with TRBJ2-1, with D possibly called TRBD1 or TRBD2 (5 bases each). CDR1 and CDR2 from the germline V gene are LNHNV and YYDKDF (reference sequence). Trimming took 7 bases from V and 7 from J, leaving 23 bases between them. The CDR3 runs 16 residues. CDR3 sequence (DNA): TGTGCCACCACTCTGGGTGGGGGTCGGGCTTATAATGAGCAGTTCTTC. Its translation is CATTLGGGRAYNEQFF.

CDR3 in amino acids: CASSYSFSSGSVEQYF. CDR3 DNA sequence: TGTGCCAGCAGTTACTCGTTTTCTAGCGGGAGCGTCGAGCAGTACTTC. V usage is TRBV6-5 and J usage is TRBJ2-7, with 10 bases that match TRBD2. Unmatched junction bases numbered 8, after V lost 0 bases and J lost 6 bases. This CDR3 spans 16 amino acids. From germline, CDR1 is MNHEY and CDR2 SVGAGI.

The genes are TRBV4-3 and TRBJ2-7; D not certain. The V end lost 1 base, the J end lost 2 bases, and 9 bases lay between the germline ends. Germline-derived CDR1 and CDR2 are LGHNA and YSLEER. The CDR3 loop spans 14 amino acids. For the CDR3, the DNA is TGCGCCAGCAGCCAAGTCCCTACAACCTACGAGCAGTACTTC. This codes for CASSQVPTTYEQYF.